These 27 T cell receptor beta chains originate from one sample sequenced in a study of cytomegalovirus exposure and HLA in healthy donors. 13 Jbeta primers and 60 Vbeta primers were used for the PCR. Some clones are missing from TCRdb's copy, which holds only in-frame ones; the method was immunoSEQ multiplex PCR. Reported are around 110,000 clones; the ten largest clones contain around 7%. The sequenced material came from PBMCs. These receptors originate from a man aged 40-50 years in good health and CMV-seropositive.

This chain connects TRBV28 to TRBJ2-1, with 7 bases identical to TRBD1. Losses at the gene ends were 7 bases for V and 9 bases for J; bases not matched to a gene: 12. CDR3 size: 14 residues. The V gene's germline CDR1 is MDHEN and CDR2 SYDVKM. CDR3 region: CASIQDRVGGEQFF. In nucleotides, the CDR3 is TGTGCCAGCATACAAGACAGGGTCGGCGGTGAGCAGTTCTTC.

The chain uses TRBV5-1 and TRBJ2-3; 8 positions match TRBD2. J lost 6 bases, V lost 6 bases, and 9 bases had no gene match. There are 14 residues in the CDR3. Germline V gene lookup returns CDR1 SGHRS and CDR2 YFSETQ. The DNA of the CDR3 is TGCGCCAGCAAGCGGGAGTCCCCGATTGATACGCAGTATTTT. Translated, it gives CASKRESPIDTQYF.

The chain recombines TRBV15 with TRBJ2-1, with 7 bases fitting TRBD1. Germline V gene data show CDR1 as LNHNV and CDR2 as YYDKDF (reference sequence). CDR3 length: 15 amino acids. J gave up 4 bases and V 5 bases, and 8 bases lay outside the gene matches. This CDR3 is CATSPDRFGYNEQFF. CDR3 coding DNA: TGTGCCACCAGCCCGGACAGGTTTGGGTACAATGAGCAGTTCTTC.

The gene calls are TRBV10-1 and TRBJ2-1; the match to TRBD2 covers 9 bases. Germline assignment: CDR1 WNHNN and CDR2 SYGVQD (reference sequence). This CDR3 spans 15 amino acids. V lost 3 bases, J lost 3 bases, and 3 bases stayed unmatched. The CDR3 DNA reads as TGCGCCAGCAGTGATCGAGCGGGGGGCTACAATGAGCAGTTCTTC. Protein product: CASSDRAGGYNEQFF.

J is TRBJ1-1 and V is TRBV15, with D hard to call. This CDR3 is built from 13 residues. Germline V CDR1 and CDR2: LNHNV, YYDKDF (reference sequence). V lost 0 bases and J 8 bases, leaving 10 bases between the germline ends. CDR3 region: CATSRDSPAEAFF. CDR3 coding DNA: TGTGCCACCAGCAGAGATTCTCCCGCGGAAGCTTTCTTT.

The rearrangement links TRBV5-1 to TRBJ2-7; the D is unclear. V lost 3 bases to trimming and J lost 3 bases, with 7 bases between them. The CDR3 totals 12 residues. Germline V CDR1 and CDR2: SGHRS, YFSETQ. CDR3 nucleotide sequence: TGCGCCAGCAGCTCGTCAGTCTACGAGCAGTACTTC. Residues: CASSSSVYEQYF.

As regards this clone: One end of the junction varies from germline; a read error may be responsible. This rearrangement joins TRBV15 to TRBJ1-6; D remains unclear. The CDR3 has 15 residues. Germline V gene lookup returns CDR1 LNHNV and CDR2 YYDKDF (reference sequence). Here the CDR3 reads CATSRGSSYNSPLHF. The DNA of the CDR3 is TGTGCTACCAGCAGAGGGAGCTCCTATAATTCACCCCTCCACTTT.

The chain recombines TRBV15 with TRBJ2-1; 9 nucleotides agree with TRBD2. The CDR3 covers 17 residues. Germline V gene sequence: CDR1 LNHNV, CDR2 YYDKDF (reference sequence). The junction had 8 bases not matched to a gene; V was cut back by 0 bases and J by 5 bases. As DNA, the CDR3 is TGTGCCACCAGCAGAGATGCGACTAGCGGTTGGGACAATGAGCAGTTCTTC. It codes for CATSRDATSGWDNEQFF.

The CDR3 coding sequence is TGTGCCAGCAGTTTTTCAGGGGGAGATACGCAGTATTTT. Translated: CASSFSGGDTQYF. This chain joins TRBV28 and TRBJ2-3; 7 bases are shared with TRBD1. This CDR3 spans 13 amino acids. Trimming at V came to 3 bases and at J to 5 bases, leaving 2 bases not matched to a gene. In germline, CDR1 is MDHEN, CDR2 SYDVKM.

The chain employs TRBV19 and TRBJ2-1; 13 bases map to TRBD2. The germline CDR1 and CDR2 sequences are LNHDA and SQIVND (reference sequence). The CDR3 is made up of 19 amino acids. V shed 4 bases, J shed 0 bases, and the junction held 9 bases outside the gene matches. The CDR3 DNA reads as TGTGCCAGTAGTACGAGACTAGCGGGAGGCCCACGCTCCTACAATGAGCAGTTCTTC. This codes for CASSTRLAGGPRSYNEQFF.

The chain joins TRBV7-6 to TRBJ1-1; D not certain. The CDR3 totals 15 residues. Germline V gene lookup returns CDR1 SGHVS and CDR2 FNYEAQ. Between the trimmed V and J ends, which lost 2 bases and 1 base, there was a span of 11 bases. CDR3 DNA sequence: TGTGCCAGCAGCTTAACAGAGACAAGGAACACTGAAGCTTTCTTT. Amino acid sequence: CASSLTETRNTEAFF.

The rearrangement links TRBV2 to TRBJ2-1, with TRBD2 matching 9 bases. J was trimmed by 6 bases and V by 1 base; bases with no gene match: 1. The germline gives CDR1 SNHLY, CDR2 FYNNEI. CDR3 length equals 14 residues. The CDR3 loop is CASSEGTSVNEQFF. CDR3 sequence (DNA): TGTGCCAGCAGTGAAGGGACTAGCGTCAATGAGCAGTTCTTC.

This chain connects TRBV30 to TRBJ1-3; D is uncertain. This CDR3 is 13 amino acids long. CDR1 is GTSNPN and CDR2 is SVGIG in the germline V gene (reference sequence). V shed 5 bases and J shed 0 bases, with 8 bases lying between them. The CDR3 loop reads CAWRSSSGNTIYF. The CDR3 DNA is TGTGCCTGGCGCTCTAGCTCTGGAAACACCATATATTTT.

The chain uses TRBV6-1 and TRBJ2-5, with 8 bases fitting TRBD1. Gene TRBJ2-7 matches the end of the DNA better, so the J call may be wrong. The CDR3 consists of 14 residues. CDR1 MNHNS and CDR2 SASEGT come from the germline V gene. CDR3 sequence (DNA): TGTGCCAGCAACCAAAAGGACAGGGTAGACGAGCAGTACTTC. Translation gives CASNQKDRVDEQYF.

This sequence joins TRBV6-1 and TRBJ1-5; D ambiguous. The CDR3 spans 12 residues. CDR1 MNHNS and CDR2 SASEGT come from the germline V gene. Trimming stripped 8 bases from V and 1 base from J, with 6 bases between. CDR3 region: CASERSNQPQHF. In nucleotides, the CDR3 is TGTGCCAGCGAGCGGAGCAATCAGCCCCAGCATTTT.

This chain joins TRBV5-5 and TRBJ1-2; 7 bases align to TRBD1. CDR3 length: 15 amino acids. The J segment lost 5 bases and the V segment lost 0 bases, leaving 7 bases of the junction unmatched. Germline CDR1 SGHKS, CDR2 YYEKEE (reference sequence). The CDR3 protein is CASSLVEGAGYGYTF. In DNA, the CDR3 is TGTGCCAGCAGCTTGGTTGAGGGGGCAGGATATGGCTACACCTTC.

The rearrangement joins TRBV6-5 to TRBJ1-5, with unresolved D. Trimming pared 0 bases from V and 0 bases from J, leaving 6 bases between. This CDR3 contains 15 residues. Germline V gene lookup returns CDR1 MNHEY and CDR2 SVGAGI. In DNA, the CDR3 is TGTGCCAGCAGTTACTCGAGATATAGCAATCAGCCCCAGCATTTT. It yields the protein CASSYSRYSNQPQHF.

The chain carries TRBV27 and TRBJ2-7; 9 nucleotides agree with TRBD1. CDR1 and CDR2 (germline): MNHEY, SMNVEV (reference sequence). This CDR3 has 14 residues. With 5 bases clipped from V and 3 bases from J, the junction kept 5 bases outside the gene matches. Here the CDR3 reads CASSTRDRVYEQYF. CDR3 in DNA: TGTGCCAGCAGTACGCGGGACAGGGTCTACGAGCAGTACTTC.

For the CDR3, the DNA is TGTGCCAGCAGTACCCGGGACTACCCTTCCACAGATACGCAGTATTTT. It yields the protein CASSTRDYPSTDTQYF. The chain uses TRBV28 and TRBJ2-3; 7 nucleotides match TRBD2. V was pared by 5 bases and J by 2 bases, with 10 bases of the junction left unmatched. The CDR3 runs 16 residues. Germline V CDR1 and CDR2: MDHEN, SYDVKM.

The chain joins TRBV7-9 to TRBJ2-5, with a possible D match to TRBD1 (6 bases). The ends were cut back, 4 bases at V and 4 bases at J, with 16 bases in the middle. Germline CDR1 SEHNR, CDR2 FQNEAQ (reference sequence). This CDR3 has 15 residues. The CDR3 region has the DNA TGTGCCAGCAGCTCCGGGGTCGCACAGGGAGAGACCCAGTACTTC. It translates to CASSSGVAQGETQYF.

The chain joins TRBV2 to TRBJ2-7, with D unresolved. V shed 7 bases and J shed 2 bases, with 6 bases lying between them. The germline V gene encodes CDR1 SNHLY and CDR2 FYNNEI. This CDR3 has 11 residues. As DNA, the CDR3 is TGTGCCAGCAATAGAGCCTACGAGCAGTACTTC. This gives the protein CASNRAYEQYF.

The genes are TRBV5-4 and TRBJ1-3; D unclear. There are 14 residues in the CDR3. The V gene lost 2 bases and the J gene lost 2 bases, with 8 bases spanning the gap. Germline values: CDR1 SGHNT, CDR2 YYREEE (reference sequence). In nucleotides, the CDR3 is TGTGCCAGCAGCTTAGACGGGACTGGAAACACCATATATTTT. This sequence encodes CASSLDGTGNTIYF.

This chain links TRBV15 with TRBJ2-7, with D unclear. CDR3 length equals 11 residues. CDR1 LNHNV and CDR2 YYDKDF come from the germline V gene (reference sequence). V shed 1 base and J shed 5 bases, with 3 bases lying between them. CDR3 sequence (DNA): TGTGCCACCAGCAGAGGAGACGAGCAGTACTTC. This translates into CATSRGDEQYF.

The rearrangement joins TRBV11-2 to TRBJ2-1; weak D call: TRBD2 (5 bases). Germline V gives CDR1 SGHAT, CDR2 FQNNGV. The CDR3 has 11 residues. Trimming left V 6 bases short and J 10 bases short, with 10 bases between. DNA of the CDR3: TGTGCCAGCAGGATTGGAGGAGAGCAGTTCTTC. It codes for CASRIGGEQFF.

V gene TRBV11-2 combines with J gene TRBJ2-2, with unresolved D. The CDR3 has 14 residues. Trimming shortened V by 1 base and J by 1 base, and 4 bases separated the two germline ends. The germline V gene has CDR1 SGHAT and CDR2 FQNNGV. CDR3 loop: CASSLVRNTGELFF. The CDR3, as DNA: TGTGCCAGCAGCTTAGTTAGGAACACCGGGGAGCTGTTTTTT.

The chain is built from TRBV4-3 and TRBJ1-5; D gene unclear. Trimming removed 0 bases at V and 7 bases at J, with 7 bases between. This CDR3 has 13 amino acids. CDR1 and CDR2 (germline): LGHNA, YSLEER. DNA of the CDR3: TGCGCCAGCAGCCAAGATCGAGGCCAGCCCCAGCATTTT. Its translation: CASSQDRGQPQHF.

The chain has TRBV25-1 and TRBJ2-5, with D possibly being TRBD2 (7 bases). V lost 6 bases, J lost 3 bases, and 17 bases lay in between. Germline V CDR1 and CDR2: MGHDK, SYGVNS. This CDR3 spans 15 amino acids. CDR3 DNA sequence: TGTGCCAGCAGGGGGGGCGGGAGTGTCAAAGAGACCCAGTACTTC. Residues: CASRGGGSVKETQYF.